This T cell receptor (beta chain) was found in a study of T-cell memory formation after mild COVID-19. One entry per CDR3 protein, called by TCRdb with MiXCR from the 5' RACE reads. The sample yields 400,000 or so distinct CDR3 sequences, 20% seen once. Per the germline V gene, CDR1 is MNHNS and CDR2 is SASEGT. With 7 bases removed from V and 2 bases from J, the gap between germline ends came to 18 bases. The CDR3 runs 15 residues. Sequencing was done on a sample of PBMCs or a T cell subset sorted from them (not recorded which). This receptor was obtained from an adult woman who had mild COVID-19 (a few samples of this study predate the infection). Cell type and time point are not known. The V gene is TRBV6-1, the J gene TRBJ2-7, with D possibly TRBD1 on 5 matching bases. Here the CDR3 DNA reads TGTGCCAGCACTTCTAGGGGCCAGACGCCCTACGAGCAGTACTTC. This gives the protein CASTSRGQTPYEQYF.